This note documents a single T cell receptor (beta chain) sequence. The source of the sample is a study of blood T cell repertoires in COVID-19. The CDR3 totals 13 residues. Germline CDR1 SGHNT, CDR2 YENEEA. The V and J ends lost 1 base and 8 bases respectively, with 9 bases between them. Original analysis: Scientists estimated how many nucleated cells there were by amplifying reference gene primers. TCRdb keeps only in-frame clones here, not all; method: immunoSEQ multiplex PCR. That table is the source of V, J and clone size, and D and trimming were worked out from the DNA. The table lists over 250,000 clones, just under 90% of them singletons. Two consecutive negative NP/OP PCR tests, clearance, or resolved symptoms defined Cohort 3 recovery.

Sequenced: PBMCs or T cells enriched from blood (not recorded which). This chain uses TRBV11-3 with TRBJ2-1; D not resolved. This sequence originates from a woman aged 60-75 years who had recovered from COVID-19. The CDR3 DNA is TGTGCCAGCAGCTTAGGGCTTTTGGATGAGCAGTTCTTC. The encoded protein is CASSLGLLDEQFF.